Detailed here is one TCR beta chain. V was pared by 3 bases and J by 5 bases, with 16 bases between. Germline CDR1 and CDR2: MNHEY and SMNVEV (reference sequence). The CDR3 extends over 15 amino acids. The record originates from a study of cytomegalovirus exposure and HLA in healthy donors. 13 Jbeta primers and 60 Vbeta primers were used for the PCR. The table came from immunoSEQ multiplex PCR; TCRdb's copy has only in-frame clones and leaves some out. The sample lists fewer than 120,000 clones, about three quarters seen once, with 1.3% in the top ten. The gene calls are TRBV27 and TRBJ1-1, with D maybe TRBD1 (6 bases). The receptor comes from a woman in her 30s in good health and CMV-seronegative. The source material was PBMCs. The CDR3 DNA follows: TGTGCCAGCAGTTTGGGGACCACAGGGAAGACTGAAGCTTTCTTT. It codes for CASSLGTTGKTEAFF.